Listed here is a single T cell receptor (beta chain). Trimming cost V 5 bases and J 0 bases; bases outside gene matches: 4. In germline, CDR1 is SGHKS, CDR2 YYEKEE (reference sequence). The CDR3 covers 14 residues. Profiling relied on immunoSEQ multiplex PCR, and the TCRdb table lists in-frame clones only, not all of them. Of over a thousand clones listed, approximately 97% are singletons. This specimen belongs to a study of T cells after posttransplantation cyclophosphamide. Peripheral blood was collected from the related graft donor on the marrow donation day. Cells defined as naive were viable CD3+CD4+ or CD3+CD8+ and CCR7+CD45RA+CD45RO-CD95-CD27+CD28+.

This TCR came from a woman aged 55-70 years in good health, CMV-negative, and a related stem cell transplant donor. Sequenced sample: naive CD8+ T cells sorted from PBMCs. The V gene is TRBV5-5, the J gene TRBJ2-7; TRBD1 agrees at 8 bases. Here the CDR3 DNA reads TGTGCCAGCAGTCATGGGACAGGCTCCTACGAGCAGTACTTC. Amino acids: CASSHGTGSYEQYF.